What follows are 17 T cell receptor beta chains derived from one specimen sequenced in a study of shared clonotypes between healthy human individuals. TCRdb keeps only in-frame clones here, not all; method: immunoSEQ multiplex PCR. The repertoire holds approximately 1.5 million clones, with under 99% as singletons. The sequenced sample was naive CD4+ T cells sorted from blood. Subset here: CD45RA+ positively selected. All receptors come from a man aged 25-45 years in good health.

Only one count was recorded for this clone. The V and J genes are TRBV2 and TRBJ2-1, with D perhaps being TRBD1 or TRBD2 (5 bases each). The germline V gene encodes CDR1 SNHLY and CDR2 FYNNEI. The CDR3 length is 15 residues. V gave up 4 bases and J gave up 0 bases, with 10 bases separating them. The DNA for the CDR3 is TGTGCCAGCAGTGTTGGGGACGGCTCCTACAATGAGCAGTTCTTC. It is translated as CASSVGDGSYNEQFF.

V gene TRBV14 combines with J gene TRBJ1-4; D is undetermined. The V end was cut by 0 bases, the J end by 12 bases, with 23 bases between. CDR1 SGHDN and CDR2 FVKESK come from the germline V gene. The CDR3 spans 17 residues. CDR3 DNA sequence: TGTGCCAGCAGCCAAGAAGCCGGAGGAGCACCTGGAGGTGAACTGTTTTTT. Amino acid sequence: CASSQEAGGAPGGELFF.

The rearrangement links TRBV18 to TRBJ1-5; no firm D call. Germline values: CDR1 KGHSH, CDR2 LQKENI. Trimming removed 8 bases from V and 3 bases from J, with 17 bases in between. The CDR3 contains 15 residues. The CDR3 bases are TGTGCCAGCCAGAAATCGGGCAGTTCCAATCAGCCCCAGCATTTT. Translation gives CASQKSGSSNQPQHF.

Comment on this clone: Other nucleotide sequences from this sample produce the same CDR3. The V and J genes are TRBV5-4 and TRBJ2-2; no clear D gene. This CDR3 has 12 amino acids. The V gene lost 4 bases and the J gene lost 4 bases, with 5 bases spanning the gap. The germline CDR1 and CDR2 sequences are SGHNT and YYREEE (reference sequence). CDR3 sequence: CASSPTTGELFF. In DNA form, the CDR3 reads TGTGCCAGCAGCCCGACCACCGGGGAGCTGTTTTTT.

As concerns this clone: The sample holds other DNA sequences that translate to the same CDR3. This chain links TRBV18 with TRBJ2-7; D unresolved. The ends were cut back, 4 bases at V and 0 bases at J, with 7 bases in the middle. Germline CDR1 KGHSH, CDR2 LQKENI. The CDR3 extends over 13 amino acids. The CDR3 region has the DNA TGTGCCAGCTCACGGTCCAACTCCTACGAGCAGTACTTC. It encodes CASSRSNSYEQYF. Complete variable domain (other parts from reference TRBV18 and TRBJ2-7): NAGVMQNPRHLVRRRGQEARLRCSPMKGHSHVYWYRQLPEEGLKFMVYLQKENIIDESGMPKERFSAEFPKEGPSILRIQQVVRGDSAAYFCASSRSNSYEQYFGPGTRLTVT.

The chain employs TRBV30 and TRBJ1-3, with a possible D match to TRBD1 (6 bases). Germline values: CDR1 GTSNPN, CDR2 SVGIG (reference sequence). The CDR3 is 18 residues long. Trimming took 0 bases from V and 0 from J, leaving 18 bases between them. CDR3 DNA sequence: TGTGCCTGGAGTGTACGGGGGGCAGGGGCTAGCTCTGGAAACACCATATATTTT. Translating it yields CAWSVRGAGASSGNTIYF. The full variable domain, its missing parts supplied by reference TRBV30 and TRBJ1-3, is SQTIHQWPATLVQPVGSPLSLECTVEGTSNPNLYWYRQAAGRGLQLLFYSVGIGQISSEVPQNLSASRPQDRQFILSSKKLLLSDSGFYLCAWSVRGAGASSGNTIYFGEGSWLTVV.

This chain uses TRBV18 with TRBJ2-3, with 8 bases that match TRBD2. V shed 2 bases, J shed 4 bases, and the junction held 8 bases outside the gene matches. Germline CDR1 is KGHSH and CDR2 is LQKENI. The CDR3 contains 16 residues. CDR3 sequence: CASSPKTSGRADTQYF. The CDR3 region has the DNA TGTGCCAGCTCACCAAAAACTAGCGGAAGGGCAGATACGCAGTATTTT.

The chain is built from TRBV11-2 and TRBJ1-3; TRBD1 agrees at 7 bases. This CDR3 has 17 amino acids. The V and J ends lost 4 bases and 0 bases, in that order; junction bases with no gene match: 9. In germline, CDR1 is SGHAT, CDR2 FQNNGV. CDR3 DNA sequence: TGTGCCAGCAGCTCCCCTAGGGGGACAGCCTCTGGAAACACCATATATTTT. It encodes CASSSPRGTASGNTIYF.

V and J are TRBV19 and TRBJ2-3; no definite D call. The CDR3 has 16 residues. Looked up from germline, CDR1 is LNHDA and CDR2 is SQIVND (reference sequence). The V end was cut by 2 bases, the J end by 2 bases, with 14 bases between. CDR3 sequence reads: CASSISPAGTTDTQYF. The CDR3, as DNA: TGTGCCAGTAGTATATCCCCGGCAGGAACCACAGATACGCAGTATTTT.

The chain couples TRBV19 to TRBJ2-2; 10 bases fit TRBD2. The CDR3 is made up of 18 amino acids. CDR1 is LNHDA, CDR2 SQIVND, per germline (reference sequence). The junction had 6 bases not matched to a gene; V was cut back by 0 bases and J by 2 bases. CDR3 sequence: CASSIDNSGRINTGELFF. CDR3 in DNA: TGTGCCAGTAGTATAGATAATAGCGGGAGGATAAACACCGGGGAGCTGTTTTTT.

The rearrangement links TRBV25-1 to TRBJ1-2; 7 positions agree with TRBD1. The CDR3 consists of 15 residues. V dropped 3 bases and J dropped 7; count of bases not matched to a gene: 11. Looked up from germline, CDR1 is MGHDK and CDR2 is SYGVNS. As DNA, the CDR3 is TGTGCCAGCAGTGACAATCGACAGGGACTTTCTGGCTACACCTTC. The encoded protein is CASSDNRQGLSGYTF.

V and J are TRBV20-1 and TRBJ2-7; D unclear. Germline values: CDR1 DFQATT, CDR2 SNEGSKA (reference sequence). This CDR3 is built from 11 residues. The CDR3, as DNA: TGCAGCTCTCGATGGTTTGGCGAGCAGTACTTC. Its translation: CSSRWFGEQYF.

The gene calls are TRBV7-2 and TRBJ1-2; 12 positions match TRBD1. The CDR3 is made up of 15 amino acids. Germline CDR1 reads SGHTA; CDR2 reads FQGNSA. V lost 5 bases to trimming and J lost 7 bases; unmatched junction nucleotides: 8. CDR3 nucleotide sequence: TGTGCCAGCAGCCCGGCCGGGACAGGGGGCGTTGGCTACACCTTC. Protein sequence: CASSPAGTGGVGYTF.

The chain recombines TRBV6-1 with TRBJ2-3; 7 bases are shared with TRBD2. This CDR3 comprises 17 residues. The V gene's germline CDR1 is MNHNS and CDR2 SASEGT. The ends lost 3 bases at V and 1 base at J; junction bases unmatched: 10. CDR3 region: CASSDWWSGARTDTQYF. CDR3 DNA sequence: TGTGCCAGCAGTGATTGGTGGAGCGGGGCCCGCACAGATACGCAGTATTTT.

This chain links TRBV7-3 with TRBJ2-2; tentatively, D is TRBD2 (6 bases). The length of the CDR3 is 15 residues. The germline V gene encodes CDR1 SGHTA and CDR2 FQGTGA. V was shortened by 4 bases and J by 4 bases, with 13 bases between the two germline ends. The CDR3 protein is CASSSYGTLTGELFF. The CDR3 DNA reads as TGTGCCAGCAGCTCGTACGGGACTCTCACCGGGGAGCTGTTTTTT.

CDR3 loop: CASSQGLVATPYGYTF. CDR3 bases: TGCGCCAGCAGCCAGGGGCTTGTGGCAACTCCTTATGGCTACACCTTC. The rearrangement links TRBV4-3 to TRBJ1-2; tentative D call: TRBD1 (5 bases). Per germline, CDR1 LGHNA and CDR2 YSLEER. V was pared by 3 bases and J by 5 bases, with 19 bases between. The CDR3 has 16 amino acids.

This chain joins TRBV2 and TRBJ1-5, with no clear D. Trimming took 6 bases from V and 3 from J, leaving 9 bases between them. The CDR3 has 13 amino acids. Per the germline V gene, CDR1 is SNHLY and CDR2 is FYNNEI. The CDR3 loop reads CASRLTANQPQHF. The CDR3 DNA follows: TGTGCCAGCAGGCTCACAGCCAATCAGCCCCAGCATTTT.